This T cell receptor beta chain was identified in a study of T-cell reconstitution after alpha-beta-depleted transplantation in children. This CDR3 is built from 17 residues. J gave up 0 bases and V 5 bases, and 8 bases lay outside the gene matches. The library targeted TCRbeta and was prepared with unique molecular identifiers. In TCRdb, the PCR reads were re-called with MiXCR into one record per CDR3 protein. This table has approximately 1,000,000 distinct CDR3 sequences, about 30% appearing once. The chain recombines TRBV12-3 or TRBV12-4 with TRBJ2-1, with TRBD2 identical over 9 bases. This specimen consisted of PBMCs, mostly from graft donor cells, obtained 360 days after TCRalphabeta/CD19-depleted stem cell transplant. The receptor's source is a boy in the first two years of life who had a stem cell transplant for SCID, so the T cells may come from the graft donor. The CDR3 DNA reads TGTGCCAGCAGTACATATAGCGGGGGCCCCTCCTACAATGAGCAGTTCTTC. Its translation: CASSTYSGGPSYNEQFF.